These 32 T cell receptor beta chains were all obtained from the same sample, sequenced in a study of regulatory T cells in long-lasting Graves disease. Time point noted: persistent/refractory GD, antithyroid drugs over 5 years with positive TRAb. Scientists built the TCR library using RNA that was extracted from PBMCs. iRepertoire HTBI primers and Arm-PCR of CDR3 regions built TCR beta libraries. MiXCR was run by TCRdb on the multiplex PCR reads, yielding one entry per CDR3 protein. This sample has about 460,000 distinct CDR3 sequences; 22% occur once, and the top ten carry around 12%. The sequencing used peripheral blood mononuclear cells (PBMCs), collected when the disease was refractory, from a patient treated with antithyroid drugs. These receptors all stem from a female donor with Graves disease.

Of note for this clonotype: A much larger clone is a single base away; this may be a read error. The gene calls are TRBV6-9 and TRBJ2-6; TRBD1 matches at 8 bases. This CDR3 region has 20 residues. The V gene end was trimmed by 3 bases and the J gene end by 0 bases; junction bases not matched to a gene: 13. Looked up from germline, CDR1 is MNHGY and CDR2 is SVAAGI. Written as DNA, the CDR3 is TGTGCCAGCAGTTACGGGCCCAGGGACAGGATGCCCTCTGGGGCCAACGTCCTGACTTTC. As protein: CASSYGPRDRMPSGANVLTF.

This clonotype has only a few counts. The chain has TRBV7-2 and TRBJ2-1; 8 bases line up with TRBD2. Germline lookup yields CDR1 SGHTA and CDR2 FQGNSA. The V gene end was trimmed by 3 bases and the J gene end by 5 bases; junction bases not matched to a gene: 6. The CDR3 loop spans 15 amino acids. Written as DNA, the CDR3 is TGTGCCAGCAGCTTGTCTAGCGGGCCGAACAATGAGCAGTTCTTC. This codes for CASSLSSGPNNEQFF.

This clonotype has a count of ten or more. This sequence joins TRBV11-3 and TRBJ1-1; D not certain. Germline CDR1 reads SGHNT; CDR2 reads YENEEA. There are 13 residues in the CDR3. V was shortened by 5 bases and J by 8 bases, with 15 bases between the two germline ends. DNA for the CDR3: TGTGCCAGCAGCCAAACGAGGGAGGGAGAAGCTTTCTTT. This translates into CASSQTREGEAFF.

This clonotype was seen once. V is TRBV3-1 and J is TRBJ1-3; no reliable D call. There are 15 residues in the CDR3. Germline V gives CDR1 LGHDT, CDR2 YNNKEL (reference sequence). Trimming took off 4 bases at V and 0 bases at J, with 10 bases between the two ends. The CDR3 region has the DNA TGTGCCAGCAGCCGGCAAATTAGCTCTGGAAACACCATATATTTT. This codes for CASSRQISSGNTIYF.

The chain couples TRBV30 to TRBJ2-5; a weak D match, TRBD2 (6 bases). V was cut by 7 bases and J by 5 bases, with 17 bases left in between. The CDR3 loop spans 13 amino acids. Germline-derived CDR1 and CDR2 are GTSNPN and SVGIG (reference sequence). The CDR3 coding sequence is TGTGCCTCTTATCTAGCGACTAGGGAGACCCAGTACTTC. Translating gives CASYLATRETQYF. Full variable domain (missing parts from reference TRBV30 and TRBJ2-5): SQTIHQWPATLVQPVGSPLSLECTVEGTSNPNLYWYRQAAGRGLQLLFYSVGIGQISSEVPQNLSASRPQDRQFILSSKKLLLSDSGFYLCASYLATRETQYFGPGTRLLVL.

This clonotype turned up a few times. The CDR3 DNA reads TGTGCCAGCAGTCCTAGGGACTTGAACACCGGGGAGCTGTTTTTT. Amino acid sequence: CASSPRDLNTGELFF. The rearrangement uses TRBV3-1 and TRBJ2-2; D is possibly TRBD2 (6 bases). V shed 6 bases and J shed 1 base, with 12 bases lying between them. Germline V gene sequence: CDR1 LGHDT, CDR2 YNNKEL (reference sequence). CDR3 length: 15 amino acids.

This clonotype was detected once. The rearrangement joins TRBV29-1 to TRBJ1-5, with D unresolved. Trimming pared 7 bases from V and 6 bases from J, leaving 13 bases between. The CDR3 runs 12 residues. Germline CDR1 SQVTM, CDR2 ANQGSEA. Here the CDR3 reads CSAGGWGQPQHF. CDR3 DNA sequence: TGCAGCGCTGGAGGGTGGGGTCAGCCCCAGCATTTT.

This clonotype showed up just a few times. This chain connects TRBV28 to TRBJ1-5; no reliable D call. The CDR3 has 15 amino acids. With 3 bases removed from V and 0 bases from J, the gap between germline ends came to 9 bases. Germline CDR1 and CDR2: MDHEN and SYDVKM. The CDR3 loop is CASSLLAASNQPQHF. The CDR3 coding sequence is TGTGCCAGCAGTTTGTTGGCGGCTAGCAATCAGCCCCAGCATTTT.

This clonotype was counted between two and nine times. The chain employs TRBV20-1 and TRBJ2-7, with TRBD1 identical over 9 bases. V shed 6 bases and J 7 bases; nucleotides not matched to a gene: 13. This CDR3 region has 14 residues. The germline gives CDR1 DFQATT, CDR2 SNEGSKA (reference sequence). The chain's CDR3 is CSAPDGDRVKEQYF. The CDR3 coding sequence is TGCAGTGCCCCTGATGGGGACAGGGTAAAGGAGCAGTACTTC.

Turning to this clonotype: A read error is possible here, since a much larger clone lies one base away. This chain joins TRBV29-1 and TRBJ2-2, with D possibly TRBD2 on 6 matching bases. Germline V gives CDR1 SQVTM, CDR2 ANQGSEA. The CDR3 is 11 residues long. The DNA for the CDR3 is TGCAGCGTTGGGGACCCCGGGGGGCTGTTTTTT. Translation: CSVGDPGGLFF.

The sample holds many counts of this clonotype. In nucleotides, the CDR3 is TGTGCCAGCAGTTTAAGTGCCACGGGCCGGGAGATTTGGGATTCACCCCTCCACTTT. Residues: CASSLSATGREIWDSPLHF. This chain joins TRBV28 and TRBJ1-6; no reliable D call. The CDR3 consists of 19 residues. Trimming left V 2 bases short and J 8 bases short, with 25 bases between. Germline loops: CDR1 MDHEN, CDR2 SYDVKM.

This clonotype turned up a few times. V usage is TRBV5-1 and J usage is TRBJ2-7, with a tentative D call TRBD2 (5 bases). The CDR3 totals 13 residues. V was shortened by 7 bases and J by 5 bases, with 16 bases between the two germline ends. CDR1 SGHRS and CDR2 YFSETQ come from the germline V gene. The CDR3: CASSEVTQDEQYF. CDR3 bases: TGCGCCAGCTCGGAGGTGACTCAGGACGAGCAGTACTTC.

This clonotype appeared many times. The V call is TRBV5-1, the J call TRBJ1-2; 10 bases are a match to TRBD1. Trimming at V came to 7 bases and at J to 6 bases, leaving 12 bases not matched to a gene. Germline CDR1 reads SGHRS; CDR2 reads YFSETQ. This CDR3 region has 15 residues. CDR3 region: CASRRGTGVRDGYTF. The DNA of the CDR3 is TGCGCCAGCCGAAGAGGGACAGGGGTACGGGATGGCTACACCTTC.

This clonotype was recorded many times. This chain's CDR3 is CASRPTGSAHEQYF. The DNA of the CDR3 is TGTGCCAGCAGGCCGACAGGGTCCGCACACGAGCAGTACTTC. V is TRBV6-1 and J is TRBJ2-7; 7 nucleotides match TRBD1. Trimming at V came to 6 bases and at J to 5 bases, leaving 10 bases not matched to a gene. The CDR3 extends over 14 amino acids. The germline V gene has CDR1 MNHNS and CDR2 SASEGT.

This clonotype was seen repeatedly, ten times or more. The V gene is TRBV20-1, the J gene TRBJ1-2; D is perhaps TRBD1 (5 bases). Trimming took off 0 bases at V and 6 bases at J, with 14 bases between the two ends. CDR3 length: 14 amino acids. Germline lookup yields CDR1 DFQATT and CDR2 SNEGSKA (reference sequence). This CDR3 reads CSARDQTARDGYTF. The DNA of the CDR3 is TGCAGTGCTAGAGATCAGACAGCGAGGGATGGCTACACCTTC.

Worth noting for this clonotype: A much bigger clone sits one base away, suggesting this may be a read error. V gene TRBV10-3 combines with J gene TRBJ2-2; D is unresolved. The CDR3 has 14 amino acids. Germline V gene sequence: CDR1 ENHRY, CDR2 SYGVKD. The CDR3 DNA reads as TGTGCCACCAGTGAGTCTGTGAGGACCGGGGAGCTGTTTTTT. It is translated as CATSESVRTGELFF.

This clonotype was seen at least ten times. CDR3: CASSFWGSGYTF. The CDR3 region has the DNA TGTGCCAGCAGTTTCTGGGGATCTGGCTACACCTTC. The chain combines TRBV12-3 or TRBV12-4 with TRBJ1-2; D remains unclear. The CDR3 has 12 amino acids. The V and J ends lost 3 bases and 7 bases respectively, with 9 bases between them.

This clonotype showed up many times. The chain links TRBV7-2 to TRBJ1-2; 8 bases are shared with TRBD1. The length of the CDR3 is 13 residues. Trimming at V came to 6 bases and at J to 5 bases, leaving 5 bases not matched to a gene. Germline lookup yields CDR1 SGHTA and CDR2 FQGNSA. This CDR3 reads CASSADRGYGYTF. CDR3 coding DNA: TGTGCCAGCAGTGCCGACAGGGGTTATGGCTACACCTTC. Based on the CDR3 plus reference TRBV7-2 and TRBJ1-2, the full variable domain is GAGVSQSPSNKVTEKGKDVELRCDPISGHTALYWYRQSLGQGLEFLIYFQGNSAPDKSGLPSDRFSAERTGGSVSTLTIQRTQQEDSAVYLCASSADRGYGYTFGSGTRLTVV.

This clonotype was counted ten times or more. This chain joins TRBV3-1 and TRBJ1-1; 10 nucleotides line up with TRBD1. From germline, CDR1 is LGHDT and CDR2 YNNKEL (reference sequence). J was trimmed by 11 bases and V by 1 base; bases with no gene match: 4. CDR3 length: 13 residues. CDR3 sequence: CASSQGQGAYAFF. For the CDR3, the DNA is TGTGCCAGCAGCCAAGGACAGGGGGCGTATGCTTTCTTT.

This clonotype was observed a few times. V gene TRBV15 combines with J gene TRBJ2-7, with D perhaps assigned TRBD1 or TRBD2 (5 bases each). Germline loops: CDR1 LNHNV, CDR2 YYDKDF (reference sequence). CDR3 length: 23 amino acids. V was trimmed by 0 bases and J by 5 bases, leaving 38 bases between them. The CDR3 reads CATSRDWVLRQEDRDPNPHEQYF. The CDR3 bases are TGTGCCACCAGCAGAGACTGGGTCTTGAGGCAGGAGGACCGGGACCCAAACCCCCACGAGCAGTACTTC.

This clonotype was seen at least ten times. A junction end diverges from the germline sequence, so it may reflect a read error. This rearrangement joins TRBV6-5 to TRBJ2-7, with 8 bases fitting TRBD2. Germline CDR1 and CDR2: MNHEY and SVGAGI. This CDR3 comprises 14 residues. CDR3 bases: TGTGCCAGCAGTTCCCGGGGGGGAGAGAACGAGCAGTACTTT. This gives the protein CASSSRGGENEQYF.

The chain couples TRBV9 to TRBJ2-7; D is undetermined. Germline lookup yields CDR1 SGDLS and CDR2 YYNGEE. The ends were cut back, 0 bases at V and 7 bases at J, with 20 bases in the middle. This CDR3 comprises 16 residues. The CDR3 region is CASSVDSDPSVGEQYF. The DNA of the CDR3 is TGTGCCAGCAGCGTAGATTCGGACCCCAGTGTCGGGGAGCAGTACTTC.

The V call is TRBV2, the J call TRBJ2-3; 11 bases agree with TRBD2. The CDR3 covers 17 residues. J was trimmed by 4 bases and V by 4 bases; bases with no gene match: 10. CDR1 is SNHLY and CDR2 is FYNNEI in the germline V gene. CDR3 residues: CASSADFLAGGADTQYF. The CDR3 DNA sequence: TGTGCCAGCAGTGCCGACTTTCTAGCGGGAGGCGCAGATACGCAGTATTTT.

V and J are TRBV29-1 and TRBJ2-5, with D unresolved. Trimming stripped 4 bases from V and 5 bases from J, with 11 bases between. The CDR3 covers 12 residues. CDR1 and CDR2 from the germline V gene are SQVTM and ANQGSEA. The CDR3 DNA follows: TGCAGCGTTGGTCCAGGAAGGGAGACCCAGTACTTC. Protein: CSVGPGRETQYF.

This rearrangement joins TRBV6-1 to TRBJ2-3, with a possible D match to TRBD2 (5 bases). CDR1 and CDR2 from the germline V gene are MNHNS and SASEGT. Trimming stripped 6 bases from V and 10 bases from J, with 23 bases between. This CDR3 has 15 residues. The CDR3 nucleotides are TGTGCCAGCAGCCAAAGGTGGGAGAAAGACTTGGCGCAGTATTTT. It yields the protein CASSQRWEKDLAQYF.

The genes are TRBV7-2 and TRBJ1-5; D ambiguous. CDR1 and CDR2 from the germline V gene are SGHTA and FQGNSA. Trimming cost V 2 bases and J 4 bases, with 12 bases left between them. This CDR3 spans 15 amino acids. The CDR3 loop reads CASSLTRDGNQPQHF. The CDR3 region has the DNA TGTGCCAGCAGCTTAACCCGGGATGGGAATCAGCCCCAGCATTTT.

This clonotype was picked up a small number of times. The chain recombines TRBV9 with TRBJ2-7; weak D call: TRBD1 (5 bases). From germline, CDR1 is SGDLS and CDR2 YYNGEE. V shed 3 bases and J shed 7 bases, with 20 bases lying between them. This CDR3 is built from 15 residues. The CDR3 DNA sequence: TGTGCCAGCAGCGCCGACCTTCAGGGTTCGGAAGAGCAGTACTTC. Amino acid sequence: CASSADLQGSEEQYF.

The chain couples TRBV12-5 to TRBJ2-5; maybe TRBD2 (5 bases). The CDR3 covers 14 residues. The ends were cut back, 6 bases at V and 2 bases at J, with 13 bases in the middle. Per the germline V gene, CDR1 is LGHNT and CDR2 is FRNRAP. The CDR3 DNA is TGTGCTAGTGGCCCCCGGGGAGCGCAAGAGACCCAGTACTTC. This translates into CASGPRGAQETQYF. The full variable domain, with the rest looked up from reference TRBV12-5 and TRBJ2-5, is DARVTQTPRHKVTEMGQEVTMRCQPILGHNTVFWYRQTMMQGLELLAYFRNRAPLDDSGMPKDRFSAEMPDATLATLKIQPSEPRDSAVYFCASGPRGAQETQYFGPGTRLLVL.

The CDR3 sequence: CASSPRLGPMNTEAFF. In DNA, the CDR3 is TGTGCCAGCTCACCACGTTTAGGCCCTATGAACACTGAAGCTTTCTTT. The rearrangement uses TRBV18 and TRBJ1-1; D gene unclear. The germline V gene has CDR1 KGHSH and CDR2 LQKENI. V dropped 1 base and J dropped 0 bases, with 12 bases sitting between them. The CDR3 is 16 amino acids.

The chain links TRBV25-1 to TRBJ2-5, with 9 positions matching TRBD1. Germline V gene data show CDR1 as MGHDK and CDR2 as SYGVNS. J lost 5 bases, V lost 7 bases, and 8 bases had no gene match. The CDR3 totals 14 residues. CDR3 DNA sequence: TGTGCCAGCACGGGGGCGGGACAGGGCGAGACCCAGTACTTC. Translation: CASTGAGQGETQYF.

V and J are TRBV7-2 and TRBJ2-7, with 9 bases that match TRBD2. Germline values: CDR1 SGHTA, CDR2 FQGNSA. V gave up 0 bases and J gave up 3 bases; unmatched junction bases: 12. There are 18 residues in the CDR3. Written as DNA, the CDR3 is TGTGCCAGCAGCTTAGCGCTGAGCGGGAGGTCAGGTGACTACGAGCAGTACTTC. Amino acids: CASSLALSGRSGDYEQYF.

The chain joins TRBV30 to TRBJ1-1, with D uncertain. Trimming stripped 1 base from V and 3 bases from J, with 12 bases between. Germline V gene sequence: CDR1 GTSNPN, CDR2 SVGIG (reference sequence). CDR3 length equals 14 residues. The CDR3 DNA follows: TGTGCCTGGAGTGACCCCCCGCGGGACACTGAAGCTTTCTTT. Residues: CAWSDPPRDTEAFF.